Each of the 28 T cell receptor beta chains below was sequenced from the same sample in a study of beta chain features in type 1 diabetes. Study results and limitations: All four CD4+ subsets from Type 1 diabetes patients carried moderately but significantly shorter TCRB CDR3s.

Their target antigens are unknown. Expressed TCRB transcripts were sequenced, since all the RNA that had been isolated was reverse transcribed. Sequenced by immunoSEQ multiplex PCR; TCRdb stores in-frame clones only, minus some. The sample consists of 40,000 to 55,000 clones, 35% to 55% of them appearing once. Material: stem cell memory CD4+ T cells from blood. The receptor set was obtained from a young man with type 1 diabetes.

This sequence joins TRBV11-1 and TRBJ2-7, with D perhaps TRBD1 (6 bases). The CDR3 length is 15 residues. CDR1 and CDR2 from the germline V gene are SGHAT and FQDESV (reference sequence). Deletions cut 3 bases from V and 2 bases from J, with 14 bases between. CDR3 loop: CASSFLSTGAYEQYF. The CDR3, as DNA: TGTGCCAGCAGCTTCTTATCGACAGGAGCCTACGAGCAGTACTTC.

This clone was recorded a few times. The V call is TRBV7-2, the J call TRBJ2-7, with TRBD2 as a possible D gene (6 bases). CDR3 length: 15 amino acids. Germline CDR1 is SGHTA and CDR2 is FQGNSA. Trimming left V 1 base short and J 0 bases short, with 10 bases between. The CDR3 nucleotides are TGTGCCAGCAGCTTAGTAGCGGCTCCCTCCTACGAGCAGTACTTC. Protein product: CASSLVAAPSYEQYF. Full variable domain (missing parts from reference TRBV7-2 and TRBJ2-7): GAGVSQSPSNKVTEKGKDVELRCDPISGHTALYWYRQSLGQGLEFLIYFQGNSAPDKSGLPSDRFSAERTGGSVSTLTIQRTQQEDSAVYLCASSLVAAPSYEQYFGPGTRLTVT.

The chain links TRBV2 to TRBJ2-1; D gene ambiguous. This CDR3 is 15 amino acids long. V lost 6 bases, J lost 0 bases, and 12 bases lay in between. Germline V gene sequence: CDR1 SNHLY, CDR2 FYNNEI. In DNA form, the CDR3 reads TGTGCCAGCAGGTTCGGAGTGGGCTCCTACAATGAGCAGTTCTTC. Protein sequence: CASRFGVGSYNEQFF. Full variable domain (rest looked up from reference TRBV2 and TRBJ2-1): EPEVTQTPSHQVTQMGQEVILRCVPISNHLYFYWYRQILGQKVEFLVSFYNNEISEKSEIFDDQFSVERPDGSNFTLKIRSTKLEDSAMYFCASRFGVGSYNEQFFGPGTRLTVL.

This chain uses TRBV7-8 with TRBJ2-1; 9 positions agree with TRBD2. From germline, CDR1 is SGHVS and CDR2 FQNEAQ. The V gene end was trimmed by 1 base and the J gene end by 9 bases; junction bases not matched to a gene: 7. The CDR3 is 15 residues long. CDR3 in amino acids: CASSLVAGVGFEQFF. In DNA, the CDR3 is TGTGCCAGCAGCTTAGTAGCGGGAGTTGGATTTGAGCAGTTCTTC.

This rearrangement joins TRBV18 to TRBJ1-5; TRBD1 aligns across 10 bases. This CDR3 has 16 amino acids. After removal of 1 base from V and 6 bases from J, the junction contained 6 bases not matched to a gene. Germline V gene lookup returns CDR1 KGHSH and CDR2 LQKENI. The CDR3 reads CASSPLHGQGVQPQHF. CDR3 DNA sequence: TGTGCCAGCTCACCACTACACGGACAGGGGGTTCAGCCCCAGCATTTT.

The rearrangement links TRBV9 to TRBJ2-7; TRBD2 aligns across 9 bases. Germline V gene sequence: CDR1 SGDLS, CDR2 YYNGEE. This CDR3 spans 15 amino acids. Losses at the gene ends were 3 bases for V and 0 bases for J; bases not matched to a gene: 4. The CDR3 here is CASSASGDSSYEQYF. The CDR3 DNA follows: TGTGCCAGCAGCGCTAGCGGGGACAGCTCCTACGAGCAGTACTTC.

The J gene is TRBJ2-1, the V gene TRBV5-1; the D gene is possibly TRBD1 (5 bases). Germline V gene lookup returns CDR1 SGHRS and CDR2 YFSETQ. The CDR3 consists of 15 residues. The V and J ends lost 0 bases and 0 bases respectively, with 7 bases between them. CDR3 nucleotides: TGCGCCAGCAGCTTGGGACAGAGCTCCTACAATGAGCAGTTCTTC. This gives the protein CASSLGQSSYNEQFF.

The rearrangement uses TRBV14 and TRBJ1-2, with 7 bases that match TRBD1. The ends lost 4 bases at V and 5 bases at J; junction bases unmatched: 1. The CDR3 totals 12 residues. CDR1 is SGHDN, CDR2 FVKESK, per germline. CDR3 nucleotides: TGTGCCAGCAGCCCAGGGGGGTATGGCTACACCTTC. It yields the protein CASSPGGYGYTF.

The chain has TRBV7-3 and TRBJ2-5; 11 bases line up with TRBD2. Trimming took 3 bases from V and 1 from J; bases not matched to a gene: 1. The CDR3 sequence is 15 residues long. Germline V gene lookup returns CDR1 SGHTA and CDR2 FQGTGA. CDR3 protein: CASSFLAGGQETQYF. DNA of the CDR3: TGTGCCAGCAGCTTTCTAGCGGGAGGCCAAGAGACCCAGTACTTC.

This clone was seen more than once but under ten times. The chain combines TRBV6-1 with TRBJ2-1, with TRBD2 identical over 8 bases. This CDR3 region has 13 residues. CDR1 MNHNS and CDR2 SASEGT come from the germline V gene. The V segment lost 8 bases and the J segment 7 bases; nucleotides outside the gene matches: 7. CDR3 region: CASEIAGYNEQFF. The CDR3 nucleotides are TGTGCCAGCGAAATAGCGGGATATAATGAGCAGTTCTTC.

The chain has TRBV15 and TRBJ2-1, with unresolved D. The V gene's germline CDR1 is LNHNV and CDR2 YYDKDF (reference sequence). The CDR3 length is 13 residues. V was trimmed by 4 bases and J by 9 bases, leaving 13 bases between them. CDR3 region: CATSKLFTSEQFF. The CDR3 bases are TGTGCCACCAGCAAACTATTTACATCTGAGCAGTTCTTC.

This rearrangement joins TRBV18 to TRBJ2-1; 12 positions match TRBD2. This CDR3 is 13 amino acids long. V shed 6 bases, J shed 14 bases, and the junction held 8 bases outside the gene matches. Germline CDR1 reads KGHSH; CDR2 reads LQKENI. In DNA, the CDR3 is TGTGCCAGCTCTCCTAGCGGGAGGGGCTCCGAGTTCTTC. Protein: CASSPSGRGSEFF.

CDR3 nucleotide sequence: TGTGCCACCAGCAGAGATACTTATGGCTACACCTTC. Its translation: CATSRDTYGYTF. V usage is TRBV15 and J usage is TRBJ1-2; D unclear. CDR3 size: 12 residues. Germline V CDR1 and CDR2: LNHNV, YYDKDF (reference sequence). Trimming took off 0 bases at V and 5 bases at J, with 4 bases between the two ends.

The V and J genes are TRBV11-2 and TRBJ2-7; TRBD2 aligns across 7 bases. Per germline, CDR1 SGHAT and CDR2 FQNNGV. This CDR3 region has 15 residues. V gave up 6 bases and J gave up 0 bases; unmatched junction bases: 8. CDR3 amino acids: CASSRTSESSYEQYF. Here the CDR3 DNA reads TGTGCCAGCAGTCGGACTAGTGAGAGCTCCTACGAGCAGTACTTC.

The chain joins TRBV7-3 to TRBJ2-1; the match to TRBD2 covers 9 bases. J gave up 8 bases and V 3 bases, and 8 bases lay outside the gene matches. The CDR3 sequence is 15 residues long. Per the germline V gene, CDR1 is SGHTA and CDR2 is FQGTGA. CDR3 in DNA: TGTGCCAGCAGCTTTAGCGGGAGCCCGTTCGATGAGCAGTTCTTC. As protein: CASSFSGSPFDEQFF.

This clone was counted a few times. The chain employs TRBV2 and TRBJ2-4; a possible D gene is TRBD2 (5 bases). This CDR3 is built from 13 residues. Trimming pared 6 bases from V and 8 bases from J, leaving 14 bases between. Germline V gene sequence: CDR1 SNHLY, CDR2 FYNNEI. The CDR3 DNA follows: TGTGCCAGCAGGCGGGTTCTGGCGGACATTCAGTACTTC. It specifies CASRRVLADIQYF.

This clone was counted only a few times. The V gene is TRBV2, the J gene TRBJ2-5; 8 bases agree with TRBD2. The junction had 8 bases not matched to a gene; V was cut back by 4 bases and J by 4 bases. The CDR3 is 15 amino acids. Germline V gene lookup returns CDR1 SNHLY and CDR2 FYNNEI. CDR3 in DNA: TGTGCCAGCAGTGCGGCCGGGAGGGCCGGAGAGACCCAGTACTTC. It is translated as CASSAAGRAGETQYF.

The gene calls are TRBV2 and TRBJ1-5; tentatively, D is TRBD1 (6 bases). Per the germline V gene, CDR1 is SNHLY and CDR2 is FYNNEI. CDR3 length equals 14 residues. V lost 4 bases and J 7 bases, leaving 14 bases between the germline ends. The CDR3 DNA is TGTGCCAGCAGTGTACAGGGTTTGGGGCAGCCCCAGCATTTT. Protein sequence: CASSVQGLGQPQHF.

This chain uses TRBV6-6 with TRBJ2-7; 7 positions agree with TRBD2. The V segment lost 3 bases and the J segment 7 bases; nucleotides outside the gene matches: 9. The CDR3 has 14 amino acids. In germline, CDR1 is MNHNY, CDR2 SVGAGI (reference sequence). The chain's CDR3 is CASSYPGLLAEQYF. Here the CDR3 DNA reads TGTGCCAGCAGTTATCCGGGCCTACTAGCGGAGCAGTACTTC.

In its sample, this clone was seen a few times. The chain carries TRBV7-3 and TRBJ2-3, with D possibly being TRBD2 (6 bases). The ends were cut back, 3 bases at V and 4 bases at J, with 14 bases in the middle. This CDR3 spans 15 amino acids. From germline, CDR1 is SGHTA and CDR2 FQGTGA. For the CDR3, the DNA is TGTGCCAGCAGCTTTGCGGGGAGTTCCGCAGATACGCAGTATTTT. As protein: CASSFAGSSADTQYF. Using reference TRBV7-3 and TRBJ2-3 for the parts outside the CDR3, the full variable domain is GAGVSQTPSNKVTEKGKYVELRCDPISGHTALYWYRQSLGQGPEFLIYFQGTGAADDSGLPNDRFFAVRPEGSVSTLKIQRTERGDSAVYLCASSFAGSSADTQYFGPGTRLTVL.

The chain recombines TRBV25-1 with TRBJ2-3; perhaps TRBD1 as D (5 bases). Germline V gives CDR1 MGHDK, CDR2 SYGVNS. Trimming cost V 6 bases and J 1 base, with 8 bases left between them. The CDR3 extends over 13 amino acids. The CDR3 sequence: CASRKQGTDTQYF. CDR3 DNA sequence: TGTGCCAGCAGAAAACAGGGCACAGATACGCAGTATTTT.

This clone was picked up a small number of times. The chain joins TRBV7-9 to TRBJ2-1, with 7 nucleotides matching TRBD1. V gave up 5 bases and J gave up 4 bases; unmatched junction bases: 11. The germline V gene encodes CDR1 SEHNR and CDR2 FQNEAQ (reference sequence). This CDR3 is built from 16 residues. CDR3 sequence (DNA): TGTGCCAGCAGCCTCAGGGGGAGAAGAGCTTACAATGAGCAGTTCTTC. It is translated as CASSLRGRRAYNEQFF.

J is TRBJ2-1 and V is TRBV5-1; 7 nucleotides line up with TRBD1. The CDR3 spans 14 residues. V dropped 2 bases and J dropped 5; count of bases not matched to a gene: 4. Germline V gene sequence: CDR1 SGHRS, CDR2 YFSETQ. The chain's CDR3 is CASSLQGTHNEQFF. CDR3 DNA: TGCGCCAGCAGCTTACAGGGGACCCACAATGAGCAGTTCTTC. The full variable domain, with the rest looked up from reference TRBV5-1 and TRBJ2-1, is KAGVTQTPRYLIKTRGQQVTLSCSPISGHRSVSWYQQTPGQGLQFLFEYFSETQRNKGNFPGRFSGRQFSNSRSEMNVSTLELGDSALYLCASSLQGTHNEQFFGPGTRLTVL.

The chain joins TRBV11-2 to TRBJ2-7; D may be TRBD2 (5 bases). V was cut by 0 bases and J by 2 bases, with 8 bases left in between. The CDR3 spans 14 residues. Germline CDR1 and CDR2: SGHAT and FQNNGV. The DNA for the CDR3 is TGTGCCAGCAGCTTAGATGGAGGCACCTACGAGCAGTACTTC. This codes for CASSLDGGTYEQYF.

The chain carries TRBV7-9 and TRBJ2-5; TRBD2 agrees at 9 bases. Germline V gene sequence: CDR1 SEHNR, CDR2 FQNEAQ (reference sequence). The CDR3 extends over 15 amino acids. Trimming removed 7 bases from V and 5 bases from J; junction bases left unmatched: 11. The CDR3 is CASTAGGGPGETQYF. The CDR3 region has the DNA TGTGCCAGCACTGCGGGAGGGGGCCCCGGGGAGACCCAGTACTTC.

The rearrangement links TRBV19 to TRBJ1-2; D gene unclear. The V and J ends lost 3 bases and 2 bases respectively, with 13 bases between them. The germline V gene encodes CDR1 LNHDA and CDR2 SQIVND (reference sequence). The CDR3 consists of 15 residues. The CDR3 here is CASSISVFQNYGYTF. The CDR3 DNA sequence: TGTGCCAGTAGTATTTCTGTATTCCAGAACTATGGCTACACCTTC.

This clone was counted between two and nine times. V and J are TRBV11-2 and TRBJ1-2; no clear D. Trimming shortened V by 2 bases and J by 8 bases, and 9 bases separated the two germline ends. The CDR3 loop spans 12 amino acids. Germline V gene lookup returns CDR1 SGHAT and CDR2 FQNNGV. The CDR3 DNA follows: TGTGCCAGCAGCTTAAATCTTATCGGCTACACCTTC. This encodes CASSLNLIGYTF.

In regard to this clone: One end of the junction varies from germline; a read error may be responsible. This chain joins TRBV5-1 and TRBJ2-7; maybe TRBD1 (5 bases). The CDR3 extends over 13 amino acids. Per germline, CDR1 SGHRS and CDR2 YFSETQ. The chain's CDR3 is CANSLDRGGEQYF. The CDR3 bases are TGCGCCAACAGCTTGGATAGGGGCGGCGAGCAGTACTTC.